The TCR beta chain under discussion was sequenced for a study of cytomegalovirus exposure and HLA in healthy donors. Germline CDR1 reads MNHNY; CDR2 reads SVGAGI (reference sequence). V shed 4 bases, J shed 5 bases, and the junction held 4 bases outside the gene matches. The CDR3 runs to 14 residues. Use of 60 Vbeta and 13 Jbeta primers characterized the PCR. The repertoire was sequenced with immunoSEQ multiplex PCR; TCRdb's copy has only in-frame clones and lacks some. The sample lists about 210,000 clones; 82% were seen once. This sequence originates from a man aged 35 to 55 in good health and CMV-seropositive. The specimen sequenced was PBMCs. The chain employs TRBV6-6 and TRBJ2-7; the match to TRBD2 covers 11 bases. The CDR3 is CASSSTSGSHEQYF. CDR3 DNA sequence: TGTGCCAGCAGTTCTACTAGCGGGAGCCACGAGCAGTACTTC.